This T cell receptor beta chain is drawn from a study of blood T cell repertoires in COVID-19. Overall study: Acute and convalescent COVID-19 samples came from the United States, Italy and Spain.

This clone has just a few counts. This CDR3 region has 14 residues. The germline gives CDR1 SEHNR, CDR2 FQNEAQ (reference sequence). Trimming cost V 5 bases and J 6 bases; bases outside gene matches: 6. Sequenced by immunoSEQ multiplex PCR; TCRdb stores in-frame clones only, minus some. This sample carries a few hundred thousand clones, approximately 82% of them seen once, and the ten largest clones take 2% to 2.5%. This sequence joins TRBV7-9 and TRBJ2-3; 9 bases align to TRBD2. The TCR originated in a man between 40 and 49 years old who had recovered from COVID-19. Sequenced: peripheral blood. This CDR3 is CASSTSGGLDTQYF. CDR3 bases: TGTGCCAGCAGCACCAGCGGGGGGTTGGATACGCAGTATTTT.